Reported below is one T cell receptor (beta chain). Profiling relied on immunoSEQ multiplex PCR, and the TCRdb table lists in-frame clones only, not all of them. Seen here are 110,000 or so clones, 85% to 95% observed once, and the top ten hold more than 1.4%. This record comes from a study of T cells after somatic rescue of genetic block. The receptor's source is a young woman. Material: peripheral blood mononuclear cells (PBMCs).

The CDR3 is CASSPSEQGAEAFF. CDR3 DNA sequence: TGTGCCAGCTCACCATCCGAGCAGGGCGCTGAAGCTTTCTTT. This chain links TRBV18 with TRBJ1-1; perhaps TRBD1 as D (5 bases). The germline gives CDR1 KGHSH, CDR2 LQKENI. The CDR3 length is 14 residues. V dropped 2 bases and J dropped 6 bases, with 13 bases sitting between them.